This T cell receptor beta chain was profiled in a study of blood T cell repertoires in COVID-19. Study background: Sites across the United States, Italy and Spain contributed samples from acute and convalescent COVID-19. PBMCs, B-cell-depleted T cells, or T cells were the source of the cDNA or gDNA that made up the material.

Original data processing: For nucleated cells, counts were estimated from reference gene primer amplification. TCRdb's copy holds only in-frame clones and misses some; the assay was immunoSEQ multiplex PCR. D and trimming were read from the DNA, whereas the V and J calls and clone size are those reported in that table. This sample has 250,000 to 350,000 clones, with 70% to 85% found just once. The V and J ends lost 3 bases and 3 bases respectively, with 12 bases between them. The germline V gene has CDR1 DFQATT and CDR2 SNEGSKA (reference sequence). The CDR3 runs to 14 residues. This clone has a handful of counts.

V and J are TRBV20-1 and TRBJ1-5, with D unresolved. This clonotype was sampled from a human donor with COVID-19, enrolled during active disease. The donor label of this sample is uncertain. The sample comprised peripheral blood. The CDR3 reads CSASLGLFNQPQHF. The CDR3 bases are TGCAGTGCTAGTCTTGGACTGTTCAATCAGCCCCAGCATTTT.